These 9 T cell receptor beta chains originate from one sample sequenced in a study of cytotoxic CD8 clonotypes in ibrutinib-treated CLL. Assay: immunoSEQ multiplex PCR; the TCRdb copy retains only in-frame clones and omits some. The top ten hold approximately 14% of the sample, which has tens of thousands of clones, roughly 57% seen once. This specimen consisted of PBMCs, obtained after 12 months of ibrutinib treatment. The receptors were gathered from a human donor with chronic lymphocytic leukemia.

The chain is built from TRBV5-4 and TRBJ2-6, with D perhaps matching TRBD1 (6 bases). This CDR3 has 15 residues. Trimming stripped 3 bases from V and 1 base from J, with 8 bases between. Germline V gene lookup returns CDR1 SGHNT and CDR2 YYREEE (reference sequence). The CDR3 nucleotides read TGTGCCAGCAGCTCTACAGGGTCTGGGGCCAACGTCCTGACTTTC. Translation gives CASSSTGSGANVLTF.

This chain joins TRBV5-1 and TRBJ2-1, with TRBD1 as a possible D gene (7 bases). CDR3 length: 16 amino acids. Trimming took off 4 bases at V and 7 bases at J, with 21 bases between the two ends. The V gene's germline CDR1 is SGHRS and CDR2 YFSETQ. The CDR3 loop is CASSLLGQGGTNEQFF. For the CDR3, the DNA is TGCGCCAGCAGCCTCCTGGGCCAGGGGGGTACGAATGAGCAGTTCTTC.

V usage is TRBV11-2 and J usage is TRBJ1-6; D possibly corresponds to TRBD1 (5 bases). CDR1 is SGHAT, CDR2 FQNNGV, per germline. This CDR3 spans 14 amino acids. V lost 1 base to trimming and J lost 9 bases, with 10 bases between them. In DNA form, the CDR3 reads TGTGCCAGCAGCTTAGGAGGGACTGGTTCACCCCTCCACTTT. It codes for CASSLGGTGSPLHF.

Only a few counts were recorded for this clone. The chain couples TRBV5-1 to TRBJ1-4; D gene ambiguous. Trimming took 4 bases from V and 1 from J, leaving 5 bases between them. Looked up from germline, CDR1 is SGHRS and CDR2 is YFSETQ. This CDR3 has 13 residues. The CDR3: CASSLQTNEKLFF. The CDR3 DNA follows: TGCGCCAGCAGCCTACAAACTAATGAAAAACTGTTTTTT.

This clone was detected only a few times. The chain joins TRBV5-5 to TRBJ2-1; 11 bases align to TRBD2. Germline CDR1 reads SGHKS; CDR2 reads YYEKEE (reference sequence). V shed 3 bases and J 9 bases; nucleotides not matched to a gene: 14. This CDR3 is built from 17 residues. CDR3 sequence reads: CASSSTALAGGRVEQFF. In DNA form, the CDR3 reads TGTGCCAGCAGCTCTACAGCGCTAGCGGGAGGACGTGTTGAGCAGTTCTTC.

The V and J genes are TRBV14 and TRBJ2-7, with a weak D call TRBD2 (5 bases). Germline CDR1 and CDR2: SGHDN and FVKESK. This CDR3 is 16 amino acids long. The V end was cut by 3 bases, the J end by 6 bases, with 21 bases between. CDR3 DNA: TGTGCCAGCAGCCATCGAACCGGGATTACGGGTTCCGAGCAGTACTTC. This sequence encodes CASSHRTGITGSEQYF.

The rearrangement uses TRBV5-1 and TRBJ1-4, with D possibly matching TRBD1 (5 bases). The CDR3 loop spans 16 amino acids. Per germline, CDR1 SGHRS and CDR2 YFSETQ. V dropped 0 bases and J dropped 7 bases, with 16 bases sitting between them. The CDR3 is CASSLAGQYASEKLFF. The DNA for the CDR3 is TGCGCCAGCAGCTTGGCCGGACAATACGCTAGTGAAAAACTGTTTTTT. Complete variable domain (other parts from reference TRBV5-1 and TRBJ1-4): KAGVTQTPRYLIKTRGQQVTLSCSPISGHRSVSWYQQTPGQGLQFLFEYFSETQRNKGNFPGRFSGRQFSNSRSEMNVSTLELGDSALYLCASSLAGQYASEKLFFGSGTQLSVL.

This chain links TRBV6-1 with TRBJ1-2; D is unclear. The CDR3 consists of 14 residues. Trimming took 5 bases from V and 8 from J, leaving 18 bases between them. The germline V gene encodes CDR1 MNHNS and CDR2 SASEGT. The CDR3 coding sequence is TGTGCCAGCAGTCACTACCCTGAAGGGCAGGGCTACACCTTC. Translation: CASSHYPEGQGYTF.

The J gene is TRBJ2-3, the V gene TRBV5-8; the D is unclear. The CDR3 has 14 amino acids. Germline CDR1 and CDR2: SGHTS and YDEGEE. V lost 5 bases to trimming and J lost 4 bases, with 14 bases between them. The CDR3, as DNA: TGTGCCAGCAGGCGCCCGAGTTGGGCAGATACGCAGTATTTT. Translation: CASRRPSWADTQYF.